A selection of T cell receptor beta chains follows, all from one sample in a study of beta chain features in type 1 diabetes. Some clones are missing from TCRdb's copy, which holds only in-frame ones; the method was immunoSEQ multiplex PCR. The sample includes around 150,000 clones, roughly 9% of them seen just once. Sequencing input: central memory CD4+ T cells from blood. These receptors were obtained from a woman aged 30 to 39 with type 1 diabetes. Both conserved end residues are trimmed from each CDR3. The size entry is marked missing in some rows and otherwise reads once, few, many or a size class.

cdr3_length: 14; clone_size: few; j_call: TRBJ2-1; v_call: TRBV29-1; cdr3_aa: SVALFEAGRHNEQF
cdr3_length: 14; clone_size: NA; j_call: TRBJ2-7; v_call: TRBV9; cdr3_aa: ASSVEGGHGVYEQY
cdr3_length: 12; clone_size: NA; j_call: TRBJ1-3; v_call: TRBV7-9; cdr3_aa: ASSFRRTGNTIY
cdr3_length: 12; clone_size: NA; j_call: TRBJ2-3; v_call: TRBV5-6; cdr3_aa: ASSVGQGWDTQY
cdr3_length: 14; clone_size: NA; j_call: TRBJ2-3; v_call: TRBV28; cdr3_aa: ASSLIPDYVTDTQY
cdr3_length: 13; clone_size: NA; j_call: TRBJ2-7; v_call: TRBV15; cdr3_aa: ATSGGLAGSYEQY
cdr3_length: 12; clone_size: NA; j_call: TRBJ2-7; v_call: TRBV25-1; cdr3_aa: ASSPVRRGYEQY
cdr3_length: 11; clone_size: few; j_call: TRBJ2-7; v_call: TRBV29-1; cdr3_aa: SVGGGERYEQY
cdr3_length: 9; clone_size: NA; j_call: TRBJ2-1; v_call: TRBV30; cdr3_aa: AWSVRDEQF
cdr3_length: 11; clone_size: few; j_call: TRBJ1-2; v_call: TRBV30; cdr3_aa: AWSPGEGYGYT
cdr3_length: 10; clone_size: few; j_call: TRBJ1-2; v_call: TRBV28; cdr3_aa: ASSRQGLRYT
cdr3_length: 14; clone_size: few; j_call: TRBJ1-4; v_call: TRBV5-4; cdr3_aa: ASSSGGQGRNEKLF
cdr3_length: 10; clone_size: many; j_call: TRBJ1-1; v_call: TRBV29-1; cdr3_aa: SVGQGNTEAF
cdr3_length: 11; clone_size: few; j_call: TRBJ1-1; v_call: TRBV7-9; cdr3_aa: ASSYTQNTEAF
cdr3_length: 12; clone_size: few; j_call: TRBJ2-1; v_call: TRBV4-2; cdr3_aa: ASSQDGNGALLF
cdr3_length: 13; clone_size: NA; j_call: TRBJ1-1; v_call: TRBV7-9; cdr3_aa: ASSLAQGMNTEAF
cdr3_length: 14; clone_size: few; j_call: TRBJ2-5; v_call: TRBV10-3; cdr3_aa: AISESSGRTVETQY
cdr3_length: 12; clone_size: NA; j_call: TRBJ1-5; v_call: TRBV5-1; cdr3_aa: ASSLEAEGQPQH
cdr3_length: 10; clone_size: NA; j_call: TRBJ2-3; v_call: TRBV6-5; cdr3_aa: ASSEAPGTQY
cdr3_length: 14; clone_size: few; j_call: TRBJ2-3; v_call: TRBV27; cdr3_aa: ASSPGLAGDGDTQY
cdr3_length: 10; clone_size: NA; j_call: TRBJ2-7; v_call: TRBV19; cdr3_aa: ASSNRDYEQY
cdr3_length: 12; clone_size: few; j_call: TRBJ2-3; v_call: TRBV9; cdr3_aa: ASSGSGSTDTQY
cdr3_length: 13; clone_size: few; j_call: TRBJ1-4; v_call: TRBV29-1; cdr3_aa: SVPEDGLSNEKLF
cdr3_length: 12; clone_size: few; j_call: TRBJ2-7; v_call: TRBV6-5; cdr3_aa: ASSLLGQEAEQY
cdr3_length: 14; clone_size: few; j_call: TRBJ2-6; v_call: TRBV28; cdr3_aa: ASSAQGYSGANVLT
cdr3_length: 16; clone_size: few; j_call: TRBJ1-1; v_call: TRBV4-1; cdr3_aa: ASSQTVPQETLNTEAF